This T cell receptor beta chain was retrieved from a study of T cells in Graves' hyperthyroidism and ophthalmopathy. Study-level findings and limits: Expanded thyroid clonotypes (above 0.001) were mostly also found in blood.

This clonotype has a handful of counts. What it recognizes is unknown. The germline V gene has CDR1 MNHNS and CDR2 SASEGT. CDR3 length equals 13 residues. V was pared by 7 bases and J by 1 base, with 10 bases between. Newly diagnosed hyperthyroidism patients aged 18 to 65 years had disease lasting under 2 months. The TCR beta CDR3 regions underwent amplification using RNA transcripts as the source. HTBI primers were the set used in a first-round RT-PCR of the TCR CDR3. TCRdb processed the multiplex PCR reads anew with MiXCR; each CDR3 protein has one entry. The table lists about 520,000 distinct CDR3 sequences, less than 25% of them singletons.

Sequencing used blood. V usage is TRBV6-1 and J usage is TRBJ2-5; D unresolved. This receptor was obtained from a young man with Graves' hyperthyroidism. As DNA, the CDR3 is TGTGCCAGCACCCAAAGGCTCCAAGAGACCCAGTACTTC. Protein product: CASTQRLQETQYF.